The clone carrying this TCR beta chain showed up just a few times. Its antigen is still unknown. V dropped 0 bases and J dropped 7 bases, with 15 bases sitting between them. Germline V gives CDR1 MNHEY, CDR2 SVGAGI. This CDR3 is built from 15 residues. A process of 5'RACE template switching, which added a universal primer site and UMIs, was used to make TCR cDNA. TCRdb re-derived calls from the 5' RACE reads in MiXCR, one entry per CDR3 protein. This sample carries a few hundred thousand distinct CDR3 sequences, 8% to 9.5% of them seen once, and the ten largest clones take approximately 16%. The data were obtained in a study of T cells after yellow fever vaccination. Study details: Libraries from low-cell-number fractions were prepared with the SMART-Seq v4 Ultra Low Input RNA kit. General observations from the study: Clones from primary vaccination mostly reappeared after the booster (about 97% CD4, roughly 87% CD8). Overall, a small share of clonotypes was seen in both CD4 and CD8 compartments.

This receptor was taken from a man younger than 30 who received the YFV17D yellow fever vaccine. Source: PBMCs, taken about 49 days after the first yellow fever vaccination. The V gene is TRBV6-5, the J gene TRBJ1-1; possibly TRBD1 for D (5 bases). The CDR3 region has the DNA TGTGCCAGCAGTTACTCGAGGGATGGAGACAGTGAAGCTTTCTTT. It specifies CASSYSRDGDSEAFF.